This T cell receptor beta chain derives from a study of control samples from healthy donors and cancer patients. V was pared by 0 bases and J by 3 bases, with 10 bases between. CDR1 is SGHRS, CDR2 YFSETQ, per germline. The length of the CDR3 is 15 residues. Assay: immunoSEQ multiplex PCR; the TCRdb copy retains only in-frame clones and omits some. The profile shows roughly 100,000 clones, roughly 90% of them singletons. The sequenced sample consisted of PBMCs. This TCR derives from a man between 60 and 75 years old with lung cancer. J is TRBJ2-1 and V is TRBV5-1; weak D call: TRBD2 (7 bases). The CDR3 region is CASSLGGGLYNEQFF. As DNA, the CDR3 is TGCGCCAGCAGCTTGGGCGGGGGCCTCTACAATGAGCAGTTCTTC.